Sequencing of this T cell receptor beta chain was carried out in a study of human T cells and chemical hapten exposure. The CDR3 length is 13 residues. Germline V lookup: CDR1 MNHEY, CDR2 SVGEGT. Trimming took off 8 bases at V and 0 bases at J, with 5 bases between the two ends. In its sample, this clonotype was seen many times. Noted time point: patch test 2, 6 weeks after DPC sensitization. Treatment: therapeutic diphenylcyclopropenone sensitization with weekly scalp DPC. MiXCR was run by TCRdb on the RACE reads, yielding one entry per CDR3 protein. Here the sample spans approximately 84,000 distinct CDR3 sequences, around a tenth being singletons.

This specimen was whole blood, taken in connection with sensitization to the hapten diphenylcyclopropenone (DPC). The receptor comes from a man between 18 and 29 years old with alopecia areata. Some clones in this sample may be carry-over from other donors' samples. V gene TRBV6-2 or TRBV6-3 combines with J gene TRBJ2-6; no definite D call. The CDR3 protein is CASRVSGANVLTF. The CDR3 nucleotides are TGTGCCAGCCGAGTCTCTGGGGCCAACGTCCTGACTTTC.